This T cell receptor beta chain was captured in a study of shared clonotypes between healthy human individuals. Study-wide results and limits: Some clonotypes were shared by all four sorted-subset donors, while others were not shared. The non-shared ones had lower generation probabilities than the shared ones. Shared clonotypes: approximately 5.3% naive CD4, around 4% naive CD8, roughly 2.2% memory CD4, 0.4% to 0.45% memory CD8.

Concerning this clone itself: What it recognizes is unknown.

All the donors were Caucasian adults who lived in Nashville, Tennessee. The CD8 memory sample joined CD45RO+ cells and CCR7-negative CD45RA+ cells. Looked up from germline, CDR1 is SQVTM and CDR2 is ANQGSEA. This CDR3 has 15 residues. J lost 6 bases, V lost 3 bases, and 6 bases had no gene match. The assay was immunoSEQ multiplex PCR, and TCRdb's table has in-frame clones only and misses some. The data hold roughly 400,000 clones, with approximately 97% observed a single time. The TCR was taken from a man aged 25 to 40 in good health. Input material: memory CD8+ T cells sorted from blood. Subset defined: CD45RO+ cells pooled with CCR7-negative TemRA cells. This sequence joins TRBV29-1 and TRBJ2-7; the match to TRBD2 covers 15 bases. CDR3 in DNA: TGCAGCGTTGACGGACTAGCGGGAGGGAGGGGCGAGCAGTACTTC. This translates into CSVDGLAGGRGEQYF.